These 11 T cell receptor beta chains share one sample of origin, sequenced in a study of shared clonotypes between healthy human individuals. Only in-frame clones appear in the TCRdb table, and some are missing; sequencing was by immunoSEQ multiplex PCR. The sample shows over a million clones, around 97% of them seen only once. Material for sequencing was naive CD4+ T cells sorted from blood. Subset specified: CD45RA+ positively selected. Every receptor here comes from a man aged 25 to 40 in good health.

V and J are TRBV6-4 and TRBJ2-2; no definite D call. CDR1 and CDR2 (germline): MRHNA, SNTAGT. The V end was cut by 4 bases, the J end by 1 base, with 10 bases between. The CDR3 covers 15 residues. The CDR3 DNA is TGTGCCAGCAGTGCAACAGTGAGGAACACCGGGGAGCTGTTTTTT. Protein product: CASSATVRNTGELFF.

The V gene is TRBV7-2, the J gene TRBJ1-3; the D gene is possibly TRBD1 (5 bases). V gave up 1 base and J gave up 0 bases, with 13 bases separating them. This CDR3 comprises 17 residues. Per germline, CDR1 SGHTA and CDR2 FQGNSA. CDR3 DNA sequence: TGTGCCAGCAGCTTAGTCGGGACCTTAGACTCTGGAAACACCATATATTTT. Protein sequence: CASSLVGTLDSGNTIYF.

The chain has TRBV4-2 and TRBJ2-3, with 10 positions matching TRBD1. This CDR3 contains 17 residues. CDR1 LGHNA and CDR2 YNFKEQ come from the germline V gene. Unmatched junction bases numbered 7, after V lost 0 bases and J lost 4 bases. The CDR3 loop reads CASSQDSDRGWADTQYF. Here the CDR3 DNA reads TGTGCCAGCAGCCAAGATTCGGACAGGGGGTGGGCAGATACGCAGTATTTT.

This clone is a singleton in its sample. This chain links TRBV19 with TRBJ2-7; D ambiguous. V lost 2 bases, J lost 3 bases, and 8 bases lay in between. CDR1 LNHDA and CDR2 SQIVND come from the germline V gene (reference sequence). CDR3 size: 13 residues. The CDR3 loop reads CASSIHGLYEQYF. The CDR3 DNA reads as TGTGCCAGTAGTATACACGGTCTCTACGAGCAGTACTTC.

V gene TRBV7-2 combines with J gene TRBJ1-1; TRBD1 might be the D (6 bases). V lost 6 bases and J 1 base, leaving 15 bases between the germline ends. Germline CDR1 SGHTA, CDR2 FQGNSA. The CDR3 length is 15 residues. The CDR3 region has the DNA TGTGCCAGCAGACCTCAGGGGTGGTGGAACACTGAAGCTTTCTTT. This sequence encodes CASRPQGWWNTEAFF.

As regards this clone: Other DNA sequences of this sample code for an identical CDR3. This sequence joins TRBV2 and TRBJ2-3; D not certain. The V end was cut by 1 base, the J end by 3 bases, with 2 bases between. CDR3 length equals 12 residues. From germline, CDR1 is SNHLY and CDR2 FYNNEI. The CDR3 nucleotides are TGTGCCAGCAGTGAAGGTACAGATACGCAGTATTTT. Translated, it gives CASSEGTDTQYF.

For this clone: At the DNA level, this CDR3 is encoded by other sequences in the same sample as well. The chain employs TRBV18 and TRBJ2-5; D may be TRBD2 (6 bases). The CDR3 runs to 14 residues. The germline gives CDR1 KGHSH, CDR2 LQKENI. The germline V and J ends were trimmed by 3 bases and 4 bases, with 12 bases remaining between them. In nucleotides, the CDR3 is TGTGCCAGCTCACCTTCGGGACTGAGAGAGACCCAGTACTTC. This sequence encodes CASSPSGLRETQYF.

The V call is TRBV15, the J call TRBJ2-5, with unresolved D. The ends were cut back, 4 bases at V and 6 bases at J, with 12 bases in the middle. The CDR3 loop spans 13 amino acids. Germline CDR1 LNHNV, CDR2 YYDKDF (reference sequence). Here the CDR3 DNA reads TGTGCCACCAGCAATGGGGATTCCAAGACCCAGTACTTC. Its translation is CATSNGDSKTQYF.

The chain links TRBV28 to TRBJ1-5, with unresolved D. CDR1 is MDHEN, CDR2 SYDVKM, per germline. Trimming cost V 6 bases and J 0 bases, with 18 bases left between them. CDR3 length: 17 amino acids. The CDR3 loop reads CASRIIQSTYSNQPQHF. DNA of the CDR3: TGTGCCAGCAGAATAATACAGTCAACCTATAGCAATCAGCCCCAGCATTTT.

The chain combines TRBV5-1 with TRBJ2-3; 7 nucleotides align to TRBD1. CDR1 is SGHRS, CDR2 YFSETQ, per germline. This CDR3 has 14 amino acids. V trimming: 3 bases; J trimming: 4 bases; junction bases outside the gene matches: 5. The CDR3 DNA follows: TGCGCCAGCAGCTACGGACAGGCAGCAGATACGCAGTATTTT. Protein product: CASSYGQAADTQYF.

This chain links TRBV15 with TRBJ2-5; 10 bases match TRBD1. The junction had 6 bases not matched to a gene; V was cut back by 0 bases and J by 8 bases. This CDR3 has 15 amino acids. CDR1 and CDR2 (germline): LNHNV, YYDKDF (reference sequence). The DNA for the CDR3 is TGTGCCACCAGCAGAGATTATGGGACAGGGGATACCCAGTACTTC. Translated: CATSRDYGTGDTQYF.